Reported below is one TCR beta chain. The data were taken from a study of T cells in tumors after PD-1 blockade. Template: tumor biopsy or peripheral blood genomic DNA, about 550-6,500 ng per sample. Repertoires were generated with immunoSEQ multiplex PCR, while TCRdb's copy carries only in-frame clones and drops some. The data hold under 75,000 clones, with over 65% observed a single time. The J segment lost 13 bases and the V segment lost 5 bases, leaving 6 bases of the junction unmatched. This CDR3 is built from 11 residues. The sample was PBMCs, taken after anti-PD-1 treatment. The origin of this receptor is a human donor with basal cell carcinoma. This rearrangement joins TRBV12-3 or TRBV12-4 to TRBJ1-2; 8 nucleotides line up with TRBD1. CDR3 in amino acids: CASSAWTGITF. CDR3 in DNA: TGTGCCAGCAGTGCATGGACAGGGATCACCTTC.